A single sample gave rise to the 20 T cell receptor beta chains below, sequenced in a study of blood T cell repertoires in COVID-19. Only in-frame clones appear in the TCRdb table, and some are missing; sequencing was by immunoSEQ multiplex PCR. The sample lists some 200,000 clones; about 80% were seen once. Sequenced sample: peripheral blood. The receptor set was obtained from a human donor with acute or convalescent COVID-19. The donor label of this sample is uncertain.

The chain carries TRBV19 and TRBJ1-6, with 10 bases fitting TRBD1. There are 15 residues in the CDR3. Germline V gene data show CDR1 as LNHDA and CDR2 as SQIVND (reference sequence). Trimming at V came to 5 bases and at J to 10 bases, leaving 8 bases not matched to a gene. The CDR3 is CASSLGDRGVSPLHF. The CDR3 DNA sequence: TGTGCCAGTAGTCTAGGGGACAGGGGAGTATCACCCCTCCACTTT.

The chain carries TRBV15 and TRBJ2-5, with TRBD2 matching 7 bases. The germline V gene encodes CDR1 LNHNV and CDR2 YYDKDF (reference sequence). This CDR3 comprises 14 residues. V shed 0 bases and J 3 bases; nucleotides not matched to a gene: 1. This chain's CDR3 is CATSREGGKETQYF. CDR3 in DNA: TGTGCCACCAGCAGAGAGGGGGGGAAAGAGACCCAGTACTTC.

The CDR3 coding sequence is TGTGCCAGTAGCAGCGCGGGAAAAAAATACGAGCAGTACTTC. Translation gives CASSSAGKKYEQYF. V usage is TRBV19 and J usage is TRBJ2-7, with TRBD2 as a possible D gene (6 bases). V gave up 6 bases and J gave up 4 bases, with 16 bases separating them. Germline lookup yields CDR1 LNHDA and CDR2 SQIVND (reference sequence). The CDR3 has 14 residues.

V usage is TRBV5-1 and J usage is TRBJ2-5; D might be TRBD1 (6 bases). Per the germline V gene, CDR1 is SGHRS and CDR2 is YFSETQ. Trimming shortened V by 7 bases and J by 1 base, and 17 bases separated the two germline ends. The CDR3 spans 15 residues. The CDR3 DNA reads TGCGCCAGCGGATCAACAGACAGGCTCCAAGAGACCCAGTACTTC. It yields the protein CASGSTDRLQETQYF.

J is TRBJ1-1 and V is TRBV19; D might be TRBD1 (6 bases). Germline CDR1 reads LNHDA; CDR2 reads SQIVND (reference sequence). Deletions cut 2 bases from V and 3 bases from J, with 13 bases between. This CDR3 has 15 residues. The CDR3 nucleotides are TGTGCCAGTAGTATATCCCATTCAGGGGACACTGAAGCTTTCTTT. It yields the protein CASSISHSGDTEAFF. Based on the CDR3 plus reference TRBV19 and TRBJ1-1, the full variable domain is DGGITQSPKYLFRKEGQNVTLSCEQNLNHDAMYWYRQDPGQGLRLIYYSQIVNDFQKGDIAEGYSVSREKKESFPLTVTSAQKNPTAFYLCASSISHSGDTEAFFGQGTRLTVV.

CDR3 nucleotides: TGTGCCAGCAGCTTCCGGGGGACAGGGGACACAGATACGCAGTATTTT. The encoded protein is CASSFRGTGDTDTQYF. The chain has TRBV7-9 and TRBJ2-3; 10 positions match TRBD1. Trimming removed 3 bases from V and 2 bases from J; junction bases left unmatched: 5. Germline CDR1 and CDR2: SEHNR and FQNEAQ (reference sequence). The CDR3 runs to 16 residues.

This chain links TRBV19 with TRBJ2-2; possible D gene TRBD2, 6 bases. The germline gives CDR1 LNHDA, CDR2 SQIVND (reference sequence). The length of the CDR3 is 14 residues. V was trimmed by 3 bases and J by 5 bases, leaving 10 bases between them. CDR3 sequence reads: CASSIRGRTGELFF. The CDR3 nucleotides read TGTGCCAGTAGTATTCGGGGGAGGACCGGGGAGCTGTTTTTT.

The rearrangement uses TRBV7-9 and TRBJ2-7, with a possible D match to TRBD2 (6 bases). CDR1 SEHNR and CDR2 FQNEAQ come from the germline V gene (reference sequence). CDR3 length: 17 amino acids. The germline V and J ends were trimmed by 3 bases and 6 bases, with 24 bases remaining between them. The CDR3 spells CASSFSGYFGQSGEQYF. In DNA, the CDR3 is TGTGCCAGCAGCTTCAGCGGGTACTTCGGGCAATCTGGCGAGCAGTACTTC. Filled out from reference TRBV7-9 and TRBJ2-7, the complete variable domain reads DTGVSQNPRHKITKRGQNVTFRCDPISEHNRLYWYRQTLGQGPEFLTYFQNEAQLEKSRLLSDRFSAERPKGSFSTLEIQRTEQGDSAMYLCASSFSGYFGQSGEQYFGPGTRLTVT.

In this sample, this clone turned up once. The rearrangement joins TRBV5-1 to TRBJ2-3; D might be TRBD1 (6 bases). The CDR3 length is 15 residues. Trimming cost V 0 bases and J 9 bases, with 17 bases left between them. From germline, CDR1 is SGHRS and CDR2 YFSETQ. The CDR3 region is CASSLDQPQGQTQYF. In DNA form, the CDR3 reads TGCGCCAGCAGCTTGGACCAACCACAGGGCCAGACGCAGTATTTT. The variable domain in full, with the rest retrieved from reference TRBV5-1 and TRBJ2-3, is KAGVTQTPRYLIKTRGQQVTLSCSPISGHRSVSWYQQTPGQGLQFLFEYFSETQRNKGNFPGRFSGRQFSNSRSEMNVSTLELGDSALYLCASSLDQPQGQTQYFGPGTRLTVL.

The CDR3 sequence: CASSRGTSGLSYNEQFF. As DNA, the CDR3 is TGCGCCAGCAGCCGAGGTACTAGCGGGCTCTCCTACAATGAGCAGTTCTTC. This chain joins TRBV5-1 and TRBJ2-1; TRBD2 agrees at 9 bases. This CDR3 comprises 17 residues. Germline assignment: CDR1 SGHRS and CDR2 YFSETQ. V was pared by 4 bases and J by 0 bases, with 8 bases of the junction left unmatched.

The chain links TRBV27 to TRBJ1-2, with 8 bases lining up with TRBD1. Trimming took 1 base from V and 3 from J; bases not matched to a gene: 7. In germline, CDR1 is MNHEY, CDR2 SMNVEV (reference sequence). The CDR3 contains 16 residues. DNA for the CDR3: TGTGCCAGCAGTTTATTTTGGACAGGGAGGGACTATGGCTACACCTTC. Translation gives CASSLFWTGRDYGYTF.

The chain has TRBV2 and TRBJ1-1, with D perhaps matching TRBD1 (6 bases). Per the germline V gene, CDR1 is SNHLY and CDR2 is FYNNEI. This CDR3 comprises 13 residues. Trimming left V 4 bases short and J 5 bases short, with 11 bases between. The CDR3 reads CASSAGEGTEAFF. In DNA, the CDR3 is TGTGCCAGCAGTGCAGGGGAGGGAACTGAAGCTTTCTTT.

V gene TRBV10-1 combines with J gene TRBJ2-7, with 8 bases that match TRBD2. The V gene's germline CDR1 is WNHNN and CDR2 SYGVQD (reference sequence). The CDR3 runs to 14 residues. Losses at the gene ends were 0 bases for V and 9 bases for J; bases not matched to a gene: 7. CDR3 sequence: CASSESVTAGGQYF. The CDR3 DNA follows: TGCGCCAGCAGTGAGTCGGTTACGGCGGGAGGGCAGTACTTC.

The J gene is TRBJ2-7, the V gene TRBV11-1; 12 bases are a match to TRBD2. The CDR3 extends over 16 amino acids. J gave up 3 bases and V 2 bases, and 5 bases lay outside the gene matches. Germline CDR1 reads SGHAT; CDR2 reads FQDESV (reference sequence). The CDR3 here is CASSLPRTSGNYEQYF. In DNA form, the CDR3 reads TGTGCCAGCAGCTTACCTCGGACTAGCGGGAACTACGAGCAGTACTTC. The full variable domain, its missing parts supplied by reference TRBV11-1 and TRBJ2-7, is EAEVAQSPRYKITEKSQAVAFWCDPISGHATLYWYRQILGQGPELLVQFQDESVVDDSQLPKDRFSAERLKGVDSTLKIQPAELGDSAMYLCASSLPRTSGNYEQYFGPGTRLTVT.

A few counts support this clone. The rearrangement joins TRBV7-3 to TRBJ2-5, with TRBD2 identical over 7 bases. V lost 0 bases to trimming and J lost 1 base; unmatched junction nucleotides: 8. Germline loops: CDR1 SGHTA, CDR2 FQGTGA. This CDR3 region has 17 residues. As DNA, the CDR3 is TGTGCCAGCAGCTTAACGGCGGGAGTTTTTCCCCAAGAGACCCAGTACTTC. Its protein product is CASSLTAGVFPQETQYF. The whole variable domain, filled in from reference TRBV7-3 and TRBJ2-5, reads GAGVSQTPSNKVTEKGKYVELRCDPISGHTALYWYRQSLGQGPEFLIYFQGTGAADDSGLPNDRFFAVRPEGSVSTLKIQRTERGDSAVYLCASSLTAGVFPQETQYFGPGTRLLVL.

Concerning this clone: Other DNA sequences within the sample encode an identical CDR3. The genes are TRBV19 and TRBJ2-7; 8 bases agree with TRBD1. This CDR3 has 15 residues. The germline gives CDR1 LNHDA, CDR2 SQIVND (reference sequence). V trimming: 3 bases; J trimming: 1 base; junction bases outside the gene matches: 5. The CDR3 nucleotides are TGTGCCAGTAGTATTGGTGGGACAGGTTCCTACGAGCAGTACTTC. Translated: CASSIGGTGSYEQYF.

The J gene is TRBJ1-6, the V gene TRBV5-1; 7 nucleotides match TRBD1. Losses at the gene ends were 3 bases for V and 0 bases for J; bases not matched to a gene: 6. Germline V gene lookup returns CDR1 SGHRS and CDR2 YFSETQ. CDR3 size: 17 residues. The CDR3 nucleotides are TGCGCCAGCAGCTCTTCGGACAGGAGCTCCTATAATTCACCCCTCCACTTT. Translated, it gives CASSSSDRSSYNSPLHF.

This chain links TRBV10-2 with TRBJ2-7; 13 positions agree with TRBD2. The junction had 6 bases not matched to a gene; V was cut back by 5 bases and J by 5 bases. The CDR3 spans 15 residues. The germline V gene encodes CDR1 WSHSY and CDR2 SAAADI. The chain's CDR3 is CASSRTSGGVHEQYF. The CDR3 DNA sequence: TGCGCCAGCAGTCGGACTAGCGGGGGCGTCCACGAGCAGTACTTC.

The rearrangement links TRBV14 to TRBJ2-1, with D perhaps TRBD2 (6 bases). The CDR3 has 14 residues. V shed 2 bases and J shed 9 bases, with 14 bases lying between them. Per the germline V gene, CDR1 is SGHDN and CDR2 is FVKESK. The CDR3 is CASSQIAGGVEQFF. CDR3 coding DNA: TGTGCCAGCAGCCAAATAGCAGGAGGGGTTGAGCAGTTCTTC.

This clone was detected only a few times. The gene calls are TRBV18 and TRBJ1-2; D gene ambiguous. V was pared by 4 bases and J by 2 bases, with 11 bases between. Germline V CDR1 and CDR2: KGHSH, LQKENI. The CDR3 consists of 14 residues. DNA of the CDR3: TGTGCCAGCTCACTCGACTACGACAACTATGGCTACACCTTC. It translates to CASSLDYDNYGYTF.